The present T cell receptor beta chain was sequenced within a study of blood T cell repertoires in COVID-19. The overall study: There were acute and convalescent COVID-19 samples, and they came from the United States, Italy and Spain. From T cells, B-cell-depleted T cells, or PBMCs came the material, which was cDNA or gDNA.

Original data processing: Estimates of nucleated cell counts were drawn from the amplification of reference gene primers. The method was immunoSEQ multiplex PCR; TCRdb's version includes in-frame clones alone and lacks a portion of them. For V, J and clone size, that table is used; D and trimming come from the DNA. The data hold around 42,000 clones, with around 83% observed a single time. The CDR3 covers 13 residues. Trimming took 3 bases from V and 9 from J; bases not matched to a gene: 6. CDR1 is SGDLS and CDR2 is YYNGEE in the germline V gene. V and J are TRBV9 and TRBJ2-7, with 10 bases lining up with TRBD2. The sample was peripheral blood. The source is a woman of 80 years or more with acute or convalescent COVID-19. The CDR3 is CASSDSGGAAQYF. The CDR3 DNA is TGTGCCAGCAGCGACAGCGGGGGGGCTGCGCAGTACTTC.